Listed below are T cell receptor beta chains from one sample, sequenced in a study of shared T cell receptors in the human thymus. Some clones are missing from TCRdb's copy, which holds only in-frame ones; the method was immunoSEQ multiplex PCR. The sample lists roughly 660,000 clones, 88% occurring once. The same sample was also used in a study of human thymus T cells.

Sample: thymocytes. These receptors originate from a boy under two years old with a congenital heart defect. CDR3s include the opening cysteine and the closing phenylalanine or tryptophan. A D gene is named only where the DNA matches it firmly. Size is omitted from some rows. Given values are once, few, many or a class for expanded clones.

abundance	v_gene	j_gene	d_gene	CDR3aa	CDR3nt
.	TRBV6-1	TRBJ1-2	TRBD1	CAREQGKYGYTF	TGTGCCAGGGAACAGGGGAAGTATGGCTACACCTTC
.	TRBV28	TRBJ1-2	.	CASSSRQFYGYTF	TGTGCCAGCAGTAGCAGACAGTTCTATGGCTACACCTTC
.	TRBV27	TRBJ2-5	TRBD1	CASSLVDRERETQYF	TGTGCCAGCAGTTTAGTGGACAGGGAGAGAGAGACCCAGTACTTC
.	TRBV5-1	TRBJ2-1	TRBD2	CASSSGLRTSGSPSYNEQFF	TGCGCCAGCAGCTCCGGATTGCGGACTAGCGGGAGTCCCTCCTACAATGAGCAGTTCTTC
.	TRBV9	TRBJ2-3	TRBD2	CASSECRGGRCTDTQYF	TGTGCCAGCAGCGAATGCCGGGGGGGCCGGTGCACAGATACGCAGTATTTT
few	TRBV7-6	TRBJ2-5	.	CASSPPEETQYF	TGTGCCAGCAGCCCTCCCGAGGAGACCCAGTACTTC
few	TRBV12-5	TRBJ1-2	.	CASGLVPEGYTF	TGTGCTAGTGGTTTGGTACCGGAGGGCTACACCTTC
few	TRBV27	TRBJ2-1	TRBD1	CASSPRDSNEQFF	TGTGCCAGCAGTCCCCGGGACAGCAATGAGCAGTTCTTC
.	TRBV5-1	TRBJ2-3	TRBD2	CASSSNGTSDTDTQYF	TGCGCCAGCAGCTCGAACGGGACTAGCGACACAGATACGCAGTATTTT
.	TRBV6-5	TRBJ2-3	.	CASSYHEAGTDTQYF	TGTGCCAGCAGTTATCACGAAGCGGGCACAGATACGCAGTATTTT
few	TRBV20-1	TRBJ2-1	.	CSAKLREQFF	TGCAGTGCCAAGTTGCGGGAGCAGTTCTTC
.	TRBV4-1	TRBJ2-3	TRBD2	CASSQDSPGVREDTDTQYF	TGCGCCAGCAGCCAAGATTCCCCCGGGGTACGGGAGGACACAGATACGCAGTATTTT
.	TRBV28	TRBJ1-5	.	CASSLLSSKQPQHF	TGTGCCAGCAGTTTATTAAGCTCCAAGCAGCCCCAGCATTTT
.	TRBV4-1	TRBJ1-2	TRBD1	CASSLRDRGRNGYTF	TGCGCCAGCAGCCTCCGGGACAGGGGGCGGAATGGCTACACCTTC
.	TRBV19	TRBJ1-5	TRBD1	CASSDRGDRPQHF	TGTGCCAGTAGCGACAGGGGAGATCGGCCCCAGCATTTT
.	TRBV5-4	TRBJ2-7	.	CASPLEKQYF	TGTGCCAGCCCCCTCGAGAAACAGTACTTC
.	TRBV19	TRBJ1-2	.	CASSTMKQGLGYTF	TGTGCCAGTAGTACGATGAAACAGGGTCTTGGCTACACCTTC
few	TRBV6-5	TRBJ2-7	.	CASSQGTPLYEQYF	TGTGCCAGCAGCCAGGGCACGCCCCTCTACGAGCAGTACTTC
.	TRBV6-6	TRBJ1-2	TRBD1	CASRPGGAGYGYTF	TGTGCCAGCAGGCCAGGGGGCGCTGGCTATGGCTACACCTTC
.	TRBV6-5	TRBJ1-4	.	CASSYSGAGEKLFF	TGTGCCAGCAGTTACTCGGGGGCGGGTGAAAAACTGTTTTTT
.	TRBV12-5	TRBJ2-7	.	CASGFPPGVYYEQYF	TGTGCTAGTGGGTTTCCTCCGGGGGTATACTACGAGCAGTACTTC
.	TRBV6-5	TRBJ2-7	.	CASSYLGQSSEQYF	TGTGCCAGCAGTTACCTTGGACAGTCCTCTGAGCAGTACTTC
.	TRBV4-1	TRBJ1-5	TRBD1	CASSPRTGGARQPQHF	TGCGCCAGCAGCCCTAGGACAGGGGGCGCGAGACAGCCCCAGCATTTT
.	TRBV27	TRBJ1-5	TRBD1	CASSLDREQPQHF	TGTGCCAGCAGTTTGGACAGGGAACAGCCCCAGCATTTT
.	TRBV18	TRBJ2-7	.	CASSPLGRPHEQYF	TGTGCCAGCTCACCACTGGGCAGGCCCCACGAGCAGTACTTC
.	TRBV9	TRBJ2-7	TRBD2	CASSIRAGGPSEQYF	TGTGCCAGCAGCATTAGGGCGGGAGGGCCTAGCGAGCAGTACTTC
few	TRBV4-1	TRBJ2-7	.	CASSQERETYGEQYF	TGCGCCAGCAGCCAAGAAAGGGAGACTTACGGCGAGCAGTACTTC
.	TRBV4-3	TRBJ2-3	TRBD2	CASSQARGTSGTTDTQYF	TGCGCCAGCAGCCAAGCGCGTGGGACTAGCGGTACCACAGATACGCAGTATTTT
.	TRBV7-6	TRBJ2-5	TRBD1	CASSPGQGEKTQYF	TGTGCCAGCAGCCCAGGACAGGGGGAAAAGACCCAGTACTTC
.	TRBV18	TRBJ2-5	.	CASSPRGGPQYF	TGTGCCAGCTCACCACGGGGGGGGCCCCAGTACTTC
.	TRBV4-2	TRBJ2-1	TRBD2	CASSHEGGSGRPDNEQFF	TGTGCCAGCAGCCACGAAGGGGGTAGCGGGAGGCCAGACAATGAGCAGTTCTTC
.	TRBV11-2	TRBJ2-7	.	CASSLVSGRGQNYEQYF	TGTGCCAGCAGCTTAGTTTCCGGCAGGGGACAAAACTACGAGCAGTACTTC
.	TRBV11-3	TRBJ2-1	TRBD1	CASSFRQGSYNEQFF	TGTGCCAGCAGCTTCCGACAGGGCTCCTACAATGAGCAGTTCTTC
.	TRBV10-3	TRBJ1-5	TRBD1	CAIRPETGDQPQHF	TGTGCCATCAGACCCGAGACAGGGGATCAGCCCCAGCATTTT
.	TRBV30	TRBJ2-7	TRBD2	CAWSETGGAYEQYF	TGTGCCTGGAGTGAGACGGGAGGGGCGTACGAGCAGTACTTC
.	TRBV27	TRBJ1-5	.	CASSLQGRNQPQHF	TGTGCCAGCAGCTTACAGGGTCGCAATCAGCCCCAGCATTTT
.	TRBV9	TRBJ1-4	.	CASSVAGLTNEKLFF	TGTGCCAGCAGCGTAGCTGGACTAACTAATGAAAAACTGTTTTTT
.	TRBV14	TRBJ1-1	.	CASSQDEQIEAFF	TGTGCCAGCAGCCAAGATGAACAGATTGAAGCTTTCTTT
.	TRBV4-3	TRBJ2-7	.	CASSPRAGAPYEQYF	TGCGCCAGCAGCCCCCGGGCGGGGGCCCCATACGAGCAGTACTTC
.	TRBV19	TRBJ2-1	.	CASSRRYNEQFF	TGTGCCAGTAGTAGGAGATACAATGAGCAGTTCTTC
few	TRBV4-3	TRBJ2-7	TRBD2	CASSQVTSGDSYEQYF	TGCGCCAGCAGCCAGGTGACTAGCGGGGATTCCTACGAGCAGTACTTC
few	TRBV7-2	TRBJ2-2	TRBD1	CASSLGQGNTGELFF	TGTGCCAGCAGCTTAGGACAGGGGAACACCGGGGAGCTGTTTTTT
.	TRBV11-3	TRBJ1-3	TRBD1	CASSARTGSGNTIYF	TGTGCCAGCAGCGCTAGGACAGGGTCTGGAAACACCATATATTTT
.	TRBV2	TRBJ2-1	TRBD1	CASNGQGPYNEQFF	TGTGCCAGCAATGGACAGGGACCCTACAATGAGCAGTTCTTC
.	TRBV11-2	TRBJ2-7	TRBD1	CASSFPRGFEQYF	TGTGCCAGCAGCTTCCCCAGGGGGTTCGAGCAGTACTTC
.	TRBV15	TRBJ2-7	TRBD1	CATSRDWKGARYEQYF	TGTGCCACCAGCAGAGATTGGAAGGGGGCTAGGTACGAGCAGTACTTC
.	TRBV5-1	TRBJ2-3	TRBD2	CASSLRLAGNSDTQYF	TGCGCCAGCAGCTTGAGACTAGCGGGGAACTCAGATACGCAGTATTTT
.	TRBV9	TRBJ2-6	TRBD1	CASSGVDRDSGANVLTF	TGTGCCAGCAGCGGGGTCGACAGGGACTCTGGGGCCAACGTCCTGACTTTC
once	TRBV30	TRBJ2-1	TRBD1	CAWREQGTEQFF	TGTGCCTGGAGGGAACAGGGGACTGAGCAGTTCTTC